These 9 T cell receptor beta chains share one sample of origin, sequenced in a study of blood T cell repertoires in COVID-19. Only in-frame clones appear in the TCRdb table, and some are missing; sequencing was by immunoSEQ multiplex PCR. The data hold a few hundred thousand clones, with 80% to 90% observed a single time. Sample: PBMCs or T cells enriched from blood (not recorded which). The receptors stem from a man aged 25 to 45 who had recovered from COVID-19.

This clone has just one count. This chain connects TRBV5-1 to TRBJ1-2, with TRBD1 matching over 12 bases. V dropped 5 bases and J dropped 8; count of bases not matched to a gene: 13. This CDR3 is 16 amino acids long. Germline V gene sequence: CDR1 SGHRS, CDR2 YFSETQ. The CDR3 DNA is TGCGCCAGCAGGCACTTCATGGGACAGGGGGCTAAAGGCTACACCTTC. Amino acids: CASRHFMGQGAKGYTF.

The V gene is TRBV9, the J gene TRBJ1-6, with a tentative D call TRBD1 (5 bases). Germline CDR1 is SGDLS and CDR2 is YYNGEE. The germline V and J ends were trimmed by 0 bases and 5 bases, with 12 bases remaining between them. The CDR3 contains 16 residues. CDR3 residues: CASSVGDGRDNSPLHF. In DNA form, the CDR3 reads TGTGCCAGCAGCGTAGGAGACGGCAGGGATAATTCACCCCTCCACTTT.

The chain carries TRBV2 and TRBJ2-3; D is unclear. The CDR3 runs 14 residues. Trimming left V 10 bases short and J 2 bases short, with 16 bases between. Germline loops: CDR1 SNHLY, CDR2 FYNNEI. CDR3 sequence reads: CATLPSANTDTQYF. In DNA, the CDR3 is TGTGCCACCCTACCTAGTGCCAACACAGATACGCAGTATTTT.

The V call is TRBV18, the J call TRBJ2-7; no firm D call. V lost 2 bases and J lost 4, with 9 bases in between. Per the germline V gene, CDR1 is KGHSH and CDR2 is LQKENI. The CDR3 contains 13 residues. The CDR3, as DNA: TGTGCCAGCTCACCAGGTCCTGAGTACGAGCAGTACTTC. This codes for CASSPGPEYEQYF.

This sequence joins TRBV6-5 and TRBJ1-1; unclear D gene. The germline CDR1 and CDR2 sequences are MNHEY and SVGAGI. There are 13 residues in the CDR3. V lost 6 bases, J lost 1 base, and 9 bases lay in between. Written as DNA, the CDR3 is TGTGCCAGCAGGCGTAACAGGAACACTGAAGCTTTCTTT. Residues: CASRRNRNTEAFF.

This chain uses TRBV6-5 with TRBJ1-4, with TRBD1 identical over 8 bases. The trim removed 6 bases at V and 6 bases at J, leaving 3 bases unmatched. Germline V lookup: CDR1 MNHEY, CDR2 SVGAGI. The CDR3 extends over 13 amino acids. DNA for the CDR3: TGTGCCAGCAGAGGACAGGGATATGAAAAACTGTTTTTT. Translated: CASRGQGYEKLFF.

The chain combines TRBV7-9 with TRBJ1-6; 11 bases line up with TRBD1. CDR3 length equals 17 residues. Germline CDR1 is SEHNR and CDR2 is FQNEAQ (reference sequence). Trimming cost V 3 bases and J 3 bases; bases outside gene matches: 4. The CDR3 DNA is TGTGCCAGCAGCTTTCCGGGACAGGGGGACTATAATTCACCCCTCCACTTT. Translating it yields CASSFPGQGDYNSPLHF. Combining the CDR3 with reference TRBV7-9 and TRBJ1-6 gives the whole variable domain DTGVSQNPRHKITKRGQNVTFRCDPISEHNRLYWYRQTLGQGPEFLTYFQNEAQLEKSRLLSDRFSAERPKGSFSTLEIQRTEQGDSAMYLCASSFPGQGDYNSPLHFGNGTRLTVT.

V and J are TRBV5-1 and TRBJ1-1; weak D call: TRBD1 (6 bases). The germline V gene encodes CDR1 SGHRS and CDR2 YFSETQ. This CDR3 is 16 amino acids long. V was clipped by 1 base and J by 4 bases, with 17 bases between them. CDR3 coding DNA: TGCGCCAGCAGCTTGCACCCAGGGGCGGGGGGCACTGAAGCTTTCTTT. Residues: CASSLHPGAGGTEAFF.

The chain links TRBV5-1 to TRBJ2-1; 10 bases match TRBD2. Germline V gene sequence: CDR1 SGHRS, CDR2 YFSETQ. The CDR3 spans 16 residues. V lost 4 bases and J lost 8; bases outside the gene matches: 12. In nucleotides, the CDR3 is TGCGCCAGCAGCCTGGAAAAGCGGGGGGGCCCGGATGAGCAGTTCTTC. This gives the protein CASSLEKRGGPDEQFF. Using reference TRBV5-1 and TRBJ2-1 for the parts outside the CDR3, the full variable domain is KAGVTQTPRYLIKTRGQQVTLSCSPISGHRSVSWYQQTPGQGLQFLFEYFSETQRNKGNFPGRFSGRQFSNSRSEMNVSTLELGDSALYLCASSLEKRGGPDEQFFGPGTRLTVL.